The next 11 T cell receptor beta chains were all read from a single sample in a study of OX40 agonist ivuxolimab in advanced cancers. Repertoires were generated with immunoSEQ multiplex PCR, while TCRdb's copy carries only in-frame clones and drops some. The sample has about 120,000 clones, roughly nine tenths seen once. Sequences were derived from CD4+ or CD8+ T cells sorted from blood, sampled in a trial of the OX40 agonist ivuxolimab. The receptors stem from an adult with an advanced solid tumor such as melanoma, head and neck, liver or kidney cancer.

The rearrangement links TRBV6-1 to TRBJ1-5; D is ambiguous. The CDR3 runs to 14 residues. Germline V gene data show CDR1 as MNHNS and CDR2 as SASEGT. The V gene lost 6 bases and the J gene lost 11 bases, with 20 bases spanning the gap. The CDR3 loop reads CASRADRLRWAQHF. CDR3 sequence (DNA): TGTGCCAGCAGAGCCGACCGCCTGAGGTGGGCCCAGCATTTT.

V is TRBV29-1 and J is TRBJ2-5; 10 positions agree with TRBD1. Germline V gives CDR1 SQVTM, CDR2 ANQGSEA. The CDR3 is 14 amino acids. The trim removed 3 bases at V and 5 bases at J, leaving 6 bases unmatched. The CDR3 is CSVDKGQGWETQYF. The CDR3 DNA follows: TGCAGCGTTGATAAGGGACAGGGGTGGGAGACCCAGTACTTC.

The chain recombines TRBV7-2 with TRBJ1-2; TRBD1 agrees at 7 bases. This CDR3 is 16 amino acids long. CDR1 is SGHTA, CDR2 FQGNSA, per germline. V lost 4 bases, J lost 3 bases, and 11 bases stayed unmatched. For the CDR3, the DNA is TGTGCCAGCAGCTCGCAGACAGGGTATGCCTACTATGGCTACACCTTC. Its protein product is CASSSQTGYAYYGYTF.

The chain links TRBV11-2 to TRBJ2-1, with 7 positions matching TRBD2. This CDR3 region has 15 residues. CDR1 is SGHAT and CDR2 is FQNNGV in the germline V gene. V dropped 5 bases and J dropped 3; count of bases not matched to a gene: 7. CDR3 amino acids: CASSISGTFYNEQFF. CDR3 DNA sequence: TGTGCCAGCAGCATCAGCGGGACTTTCTACAATGAGCAGTTCTTC.

This chain connects TRBV27 to TRBJ2-7, with D possibly matching TRBD2 (6 bases). Germline V lookup: CDR1 MNHEY, CDR2 SMNVEV (reference sequence). The length of the CDR3 is 13 residues. The V end lost 5 bases, the J end lost 6 bases, and 14 bases lay between the germline ends. The CDR3 bases are TGTGCCAGCAGTCCCCCGGGACTCTCCGAGCAGTACTTC. Its translation: CASSPPGLSEQYF.

The J gene is TRBJ2-3, the V gene TRBV19; TRBD2 might be the D (6 bases). The germline CDR1 and CDR2 sequences are LNHDA and SQIVND (reference sequence). The V end lost 0 bases, the J end lost 5 bases, and 21 bases lay between the germline ends. The CDR3 totals 18 residues. CDR3 region: CASSIDPPASGALDTQYF. CDR3 sequence (DNA): TGTGCCAGTAGTATAGATCCCCCCGCGTCGGGAGCGTTAGATACGCAGTATTTT.

The rearrangement links TRBV5-1 to TRBJ1-4, with 7 positions matching TRBD1. CDR3 length: 15 residues. J lost 8 bases, V lost 3 bases, and 10 bases had no gene match. Germline lookup yields CDR1 SGHRS and CDR2 YFSETQ. CDR3 nucleotide sequence: TGCGCCAGCAGCTCCCAGGGGGGGGAGGCGGAAAAACTGTTTTTT. Residues: CASSSQGGEAEKLFF.

The chain links TRBV18 to TRBJ2-7; D perhaps matches TRBD2 (6 bases). CDR1 KGHSH and CDR2 LQKENI come from the germline V gene. The V and J ends lost 1 base and 6 bases respectively, with 10 bases between them. The CDR3 is 13 amino acids. This CDR3 is CASSPRGEGEQYF. The CDR3 nucleotides are TGTGCCAGCTCACCACGGGGGGAAGGCGAGCAGTACTTC.

V usage is TRBV6-1 and J usage is TRBJ1-5; D is uncertain. Trimming removed 3 bases from V and 4 bases from J, with 10 bases in between. The germline gives CDR1 MNHNS, CDR2 SASEGT. This CDR3 is built from 14 residues. CDR3 protein: CASSDRGLNQPQHF. CDR3 sequence (DNA): TGTGCCAGCAGTGACCGGGGTTTAAATCAGCCCCAGCATTTT.

The chain couples TRBV10-2 to TRBJ2-2, with D possibly called TRBD1 or TRBD2 (5 bases each). The CDR3 extends over 14 amino acids. V shed 8 bases and J shed 3 bases, with 13 bases lying between them. The germline gives CDR1 WSHSY, CDR2 SAAADI. The chain's CDR3 is CASRDLEDTGELFF. CDR3 sequence (DNA): TGCGCCAGCCGGGACCTCGAGGACACCGGGGAGCTGTTTTTT.

This clone appeared a single time. The gene calls are TRBV9 and TRBJ1-1; tentative D call: TRBD1 (6 bases). Germline CDR1 SGDLS, CDR2 YYNGEE. Trimming took 2 bases from V and 7 from J, leaving 18 bases between them. This CDR3 is 15 amino acids long. CDR3 sequence: CASSVDLGGGSEAFF. The CDR3 DNA follows: TGTGCCAGCAGCGTCGATCTGGGAGGGGGTAGTGAAGCTTTCTTT.